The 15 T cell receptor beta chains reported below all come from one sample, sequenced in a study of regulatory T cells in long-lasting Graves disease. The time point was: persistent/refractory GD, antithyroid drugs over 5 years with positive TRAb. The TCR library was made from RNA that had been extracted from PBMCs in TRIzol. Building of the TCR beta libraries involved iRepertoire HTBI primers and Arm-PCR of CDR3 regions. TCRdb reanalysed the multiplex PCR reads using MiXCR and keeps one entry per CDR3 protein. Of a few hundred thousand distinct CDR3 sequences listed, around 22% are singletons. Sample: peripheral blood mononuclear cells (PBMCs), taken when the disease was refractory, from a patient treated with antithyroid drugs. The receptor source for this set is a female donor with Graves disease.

For the CDR3, the DNA is TGTGCCAGCAGCCAGATGGGACTAGCGGGAGAAGTAGACAATGAGCAGTTCTTC. It encodes CASSQMGLAGEVDNEQFF. The chain employs TRBV14 and TRBJ2-1; 14 positions match TRBD2. Germline-derived CDR1 and CDR2 are SGHDN and FVKESK. This CDR3 is built from 18 residues. V lost 3 bases and J lost 5; bases outside the gene matches: 9.

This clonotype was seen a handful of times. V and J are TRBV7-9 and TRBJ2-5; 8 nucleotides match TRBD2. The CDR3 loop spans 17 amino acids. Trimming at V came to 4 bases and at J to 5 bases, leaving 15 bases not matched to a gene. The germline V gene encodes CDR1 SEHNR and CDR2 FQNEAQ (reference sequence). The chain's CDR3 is CASSSSRWDRGRETQYF. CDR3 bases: TGTGCCAGCAGCTCGTCCCGTTGGGACCGCGGGAGGGAGACCCAGTACTTC.

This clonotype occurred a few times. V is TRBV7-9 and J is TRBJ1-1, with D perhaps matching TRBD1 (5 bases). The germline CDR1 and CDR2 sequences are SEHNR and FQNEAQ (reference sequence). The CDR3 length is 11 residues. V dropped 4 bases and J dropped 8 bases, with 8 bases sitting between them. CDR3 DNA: TGTGCCAGCAGCTGGGGGGGGGAAGCTTTCTTT. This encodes CASSWGGEAFF.

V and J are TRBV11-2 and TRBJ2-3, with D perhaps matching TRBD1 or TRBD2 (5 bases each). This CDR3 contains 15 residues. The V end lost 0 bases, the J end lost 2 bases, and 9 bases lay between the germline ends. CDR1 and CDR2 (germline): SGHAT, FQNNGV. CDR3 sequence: CASSLDGGATDTQYF. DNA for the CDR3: TGTGCCAGCAGCTTAGATGGGGGAGCCACAGATACGCAGTATTTT.

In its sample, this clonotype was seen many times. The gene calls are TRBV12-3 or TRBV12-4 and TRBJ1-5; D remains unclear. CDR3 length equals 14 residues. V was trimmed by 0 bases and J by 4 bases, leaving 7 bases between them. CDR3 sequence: CASSLASLNQPQHF. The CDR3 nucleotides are TGTGCCAGCAGTTTAGCCTCCCTTAATCAGCCCCAGCATTTT.

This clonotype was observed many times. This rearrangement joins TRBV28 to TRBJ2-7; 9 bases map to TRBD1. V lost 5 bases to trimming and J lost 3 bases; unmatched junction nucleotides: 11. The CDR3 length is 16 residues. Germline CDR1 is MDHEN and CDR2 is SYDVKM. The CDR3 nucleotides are TGTGCCAGCAGTCGCCCACCCGGGACAGGGCACTACGAGCAGTACTTC. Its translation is CASSRPPGTGHYEQYF.

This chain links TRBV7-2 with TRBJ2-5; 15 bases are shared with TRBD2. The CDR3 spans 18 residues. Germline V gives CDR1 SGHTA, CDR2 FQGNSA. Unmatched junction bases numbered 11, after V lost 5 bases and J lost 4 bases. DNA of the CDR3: TGTGCCAGCAGCCTCAGGACTAGCGGGAGGGCCGACGGAGAGACCCAGTACTTC. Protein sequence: CASSLRTSGRADGETQYF.

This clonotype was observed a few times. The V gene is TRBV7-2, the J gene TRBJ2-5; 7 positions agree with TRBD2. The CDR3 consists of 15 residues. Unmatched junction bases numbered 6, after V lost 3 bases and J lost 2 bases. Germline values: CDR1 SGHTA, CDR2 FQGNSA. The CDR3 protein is CASSLMLAVQETQYF. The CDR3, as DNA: TGTGCCAGCAGCTTGATGCTAGCGGTTCAAGAGACCCAGTACTTC. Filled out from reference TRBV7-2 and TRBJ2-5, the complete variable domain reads GAGVSQSPSNKVTEKGKDVELRCDPISGHTALYWYRQSLGQGLEFLIYFQGNSAPDKSGLPSDRFSAERTGGSVSTLTIQRTQQEDSAVYLCASSLMLAVQETQYFGPGTRLLVL.

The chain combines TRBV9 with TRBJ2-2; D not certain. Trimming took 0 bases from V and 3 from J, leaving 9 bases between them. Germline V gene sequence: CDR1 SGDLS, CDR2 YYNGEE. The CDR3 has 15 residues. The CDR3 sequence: CASSVEASHTGELFF. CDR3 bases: TGTGCCAGCAGCGTAGAAGCCAGTCACACCGGGGAGCTGTTTTTT.

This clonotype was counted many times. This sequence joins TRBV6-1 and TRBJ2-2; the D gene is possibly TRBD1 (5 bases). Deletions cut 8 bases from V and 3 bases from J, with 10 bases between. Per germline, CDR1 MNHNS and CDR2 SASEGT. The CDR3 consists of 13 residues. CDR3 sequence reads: CASHGAHTGELFF. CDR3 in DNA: TGTGCCAGCCATGGGGCCCACACCGGGGAGCTGTTTTTT.

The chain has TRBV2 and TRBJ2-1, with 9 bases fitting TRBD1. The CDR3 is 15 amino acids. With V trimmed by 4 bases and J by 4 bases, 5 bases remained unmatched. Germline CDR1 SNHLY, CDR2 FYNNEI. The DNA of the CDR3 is TGTGCCAGCAGTGTAGGGACAGGGTTTTACAATGAGCAGTTCTTC. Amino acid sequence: CASSVGTGFYNEQFF. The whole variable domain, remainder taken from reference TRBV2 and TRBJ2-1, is EPEVTQTPSHQVTQMGQEVILRCVPISNHLYFYWYRQILGQKVEFLVSFYNNEISEKSEIFDDQFSVERPDGSNFTLKIRSTKLEDSAMYFCASSVGTGFYNEQFFGPGTRLTVL.

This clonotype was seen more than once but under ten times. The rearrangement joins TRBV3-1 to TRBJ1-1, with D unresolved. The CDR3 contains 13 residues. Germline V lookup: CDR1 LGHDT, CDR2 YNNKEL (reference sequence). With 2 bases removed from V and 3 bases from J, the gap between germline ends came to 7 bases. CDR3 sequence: CASSQPAHTEAFF. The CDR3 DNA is TGTGCCAGCAGCCAACCGGCGCACACTGAAGCTTTCTTT.

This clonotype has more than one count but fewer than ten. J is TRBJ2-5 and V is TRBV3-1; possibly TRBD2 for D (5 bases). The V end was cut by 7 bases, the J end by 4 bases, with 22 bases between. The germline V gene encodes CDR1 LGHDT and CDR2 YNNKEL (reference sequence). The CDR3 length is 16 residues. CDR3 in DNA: TGTGCCAGCACCGCCAAGTTGTGGGAGTTGGGAGAGACCCAGTACTTC. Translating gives CASTAKLWELGETQYF.

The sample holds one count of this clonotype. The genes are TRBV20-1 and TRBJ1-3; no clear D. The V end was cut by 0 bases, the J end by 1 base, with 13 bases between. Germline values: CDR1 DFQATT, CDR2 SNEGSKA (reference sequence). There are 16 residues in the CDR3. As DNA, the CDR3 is TGCAGTGCTAGAGATCAGGAGGGAAGATCTGGAAACACCATATATTTT. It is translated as CSARDQEGRSGNTIYF.

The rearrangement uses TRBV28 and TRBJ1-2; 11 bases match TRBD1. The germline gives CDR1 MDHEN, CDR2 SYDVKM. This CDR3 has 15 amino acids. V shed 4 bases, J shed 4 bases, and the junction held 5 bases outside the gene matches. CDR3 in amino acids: CASSSWTGGGYGYTF. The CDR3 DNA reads TGTGCCAGCAGTTCATGGACAGGGGGCGGCTATGGCTACACCTTC.